The entry below describes one T cell receptor (beta chain). Under the authors' procedure: It was from reference gene primer amplification that nucleated cell counts were estimated. Sequencing used immunoSEQ multiplex PCR; TCRdb keeps in-frame clones, though not all of them. V, J and clone size reflect that table, while D and trimming were determined from the DNA. Of about 100,000 clones detected, approximately 89% appear once; the ten largest clones hold around 10%. This entry is derived from a study of blood T cell repertoires in COVID-19. Study overall: The study drew acute and convalescent COVID-19 samples from the United States, Italy and Spain. T cells, B-cell-depleted T cells, or PBMCs supplied cDNA or gDNA.

Germline V CDR1 and CDR2: SGHRS, YFSETQ. The V and J ends lost 4 bases and 7 bases, in that order; junction bases with no gene match: 10. CDR3 length: 16 amino acids. The rearrangement joins TRBV5-1 to TRBJ1-4; 10 positions agree with TRBD1. The receptor was isolated from a man older than 75 with acute or convalescent COVID-19. Sequenced material: peripheral blood. The CDR3 is CASSAGGQGGSEKLFF. The CDR3 region has the DNA TGCGCCAGCAGCGCGGGCGGACAGGGGGGTAGTGAAAAACTGTTTTTT.